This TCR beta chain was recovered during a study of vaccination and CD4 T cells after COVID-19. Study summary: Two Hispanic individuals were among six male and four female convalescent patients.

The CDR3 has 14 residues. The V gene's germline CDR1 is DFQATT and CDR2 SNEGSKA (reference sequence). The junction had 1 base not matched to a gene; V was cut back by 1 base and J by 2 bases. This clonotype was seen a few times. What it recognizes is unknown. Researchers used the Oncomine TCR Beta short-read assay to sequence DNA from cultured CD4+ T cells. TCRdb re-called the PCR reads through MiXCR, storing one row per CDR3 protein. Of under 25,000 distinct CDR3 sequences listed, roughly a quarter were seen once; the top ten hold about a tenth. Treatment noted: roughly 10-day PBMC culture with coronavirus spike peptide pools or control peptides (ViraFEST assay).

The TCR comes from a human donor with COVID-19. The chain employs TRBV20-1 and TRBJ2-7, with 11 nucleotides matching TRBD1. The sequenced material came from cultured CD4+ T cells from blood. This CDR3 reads CSARGDRGTYEQYF. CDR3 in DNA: TGCAGTGCTAGAGGGGACAGGGGGACCTACGAGCAGTACTTC.